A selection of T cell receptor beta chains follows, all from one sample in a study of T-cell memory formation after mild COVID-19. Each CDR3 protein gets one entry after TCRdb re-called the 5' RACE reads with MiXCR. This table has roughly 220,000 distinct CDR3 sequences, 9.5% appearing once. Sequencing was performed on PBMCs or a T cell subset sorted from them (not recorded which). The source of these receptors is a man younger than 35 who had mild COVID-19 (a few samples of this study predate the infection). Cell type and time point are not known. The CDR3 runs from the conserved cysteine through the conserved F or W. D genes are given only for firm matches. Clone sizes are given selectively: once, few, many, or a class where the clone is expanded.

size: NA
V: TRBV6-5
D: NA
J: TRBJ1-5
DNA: TGTGCCAGCAGAAATAGCAATCAGCCCCAGCATTTT
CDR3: CASRNSNQPQHF

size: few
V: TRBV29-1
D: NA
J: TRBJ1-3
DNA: TGCAGCGTTGAAGAAATAGGAAACACCATATATTTT
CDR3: CSVEEIGNTIYF

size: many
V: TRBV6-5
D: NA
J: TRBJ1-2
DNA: TGTGCCAGCAGTTACGGCGGTGGTGGTGGCTACACCTTC
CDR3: CASSYGGGGGYTF

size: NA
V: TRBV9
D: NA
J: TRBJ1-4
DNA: TGTGCCAGCAGCGTAGGGCAGGGAAGAAAACTGTTTTTT
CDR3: CASSVGQGRKLFF

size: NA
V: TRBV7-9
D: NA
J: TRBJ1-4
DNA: TGTGCCAGCAGCCGCGGAGGGAATAATGAAAAACTGTTTTTT
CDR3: CASSRGGNNEKLFF

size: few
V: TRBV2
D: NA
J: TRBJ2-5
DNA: TGTGCCAGCAGTAGGGACATGGAAGAGACCCAGTACTTC
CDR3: CASSRDMEETQYF

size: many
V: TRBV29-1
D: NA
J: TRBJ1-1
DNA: TGCAGCGTTGTAGGTCAGGGAATCACTGAAGCTTTCTTT
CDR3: CSVVGQGITEAFF

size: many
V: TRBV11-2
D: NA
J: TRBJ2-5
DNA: TGTGCCAGCAGCCTCGGGGGTGCGGAGACCCAGTACTTC
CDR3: CASSLGGAETQYF

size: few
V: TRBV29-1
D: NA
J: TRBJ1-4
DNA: TGCAGCGTTGAAGGGTTCGAGGGTGGTGAAAAACTGTTTTTT
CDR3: CSVEGFEGGEKLFF

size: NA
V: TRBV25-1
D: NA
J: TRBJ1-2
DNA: TGTGCCAGCAGTGGCAGGGCCGGTGCCTATGGCTACACCTTC
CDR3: CASSGRAGAYGYTF

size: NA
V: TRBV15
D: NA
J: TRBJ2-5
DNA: TGTGCCACCAGCAGCCTACACCAAGAGACCCAGTACTTC
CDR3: CATSSLHQETQYF

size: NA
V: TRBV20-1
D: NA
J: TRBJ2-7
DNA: TGCAGTGCTAGCGGCAGGGGTCTCTACGAGCAGTACTTC
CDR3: CSASGRGLYEQYF

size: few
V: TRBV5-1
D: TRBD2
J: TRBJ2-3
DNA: TGCGCCAGCAGCCCAGCACTAGCGGGGTACACAGATACGCAGTATTTT
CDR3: CASSPALAGYTDTQYF

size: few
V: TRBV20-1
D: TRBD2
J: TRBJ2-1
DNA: TGCAGTGCCAACCTAGCGGGGGTTTACAATGAGCAGTTCTTC
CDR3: CSANLAGVYNEQFF

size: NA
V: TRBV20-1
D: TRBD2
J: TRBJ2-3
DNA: TGCAGCCAGGGCCGGACTAGCTTTATCACAGATACGCAGTATTTT
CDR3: CSQGRTSFITDTQYF

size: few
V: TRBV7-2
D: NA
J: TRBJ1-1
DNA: TGTGCCAGCATTCGCGGGGGCGCTGGGTCGATGGGCACTGAAGCTTTCTTT
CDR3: CASIRGGAGSMGTEAFF

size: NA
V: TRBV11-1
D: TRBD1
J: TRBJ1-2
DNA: TGTGCCAGCAGCTCGGACAGGGCGAGAGGCTACACCTTC
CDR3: CASSSDRARGYTF